These T cell receptor beta chains were read from a single sample in a study of cytomegalovirus exposure and HLA in healthy donors. TCRdb's table, derived via immunoSEQ multiplex PCR, lists solely in-frame clones and lacks some. Of 160,000 or so clones in the sample, 82% are singletons; the top ten hold around 11%. Source material: PBMCs. The receptors were gathered from a middle-aged man in good health and CMV-seropositive. The CDR3 runs from the conserved cysteine through the conserved F or W. A D gene is named only where the DNA matches it firmly. Size tells how often a clone was seen (once, few, many) or the class of an expanded clone, and some rows leave it out.

d_call	v_call	j_call	clone_size	cdr3_aa	cdr3_nt
TRBD2	TRBV28	TRBJ2-3	many	CASSLGLASDTQYF	TGTGCCAGCAGTCTCGGACTAGCGTCAGATACGCAGTATTTT
-	TRBV9	TRBJ2-7	-	CASSVGTERYEQYF	TGTGCCAGCAGCGTAGGCACAGAGAGATACGAGCAGTACTTC
-	TRBV11-2	TRBJ2-7	-	CASREPGASALYF	TGTGCCAGCAGGGAGCCTGGAGCTAGCGCGCTGTACTTC
-	TRBV27	TRBJ2-1	-	CASSSTRGSYNEQFF	TGTGCCAGCAGTTCGACTAGAGGCTCCTACAATGAGCAGTTCTTC
TRBD1	TRBV7-6	TRBJ1-6	-	CASSQDLAGGNNSPLHF	TGTGCCAGCAGCCAGGACCTGGCAGGGGGCAATAATTCACCCCTCCACTTT
-	TRBV5-5	TRBJ2-5	-	CASSLSLRQGLGGETQYF	TGTGCCAGCAGCTTGTCCCTTCGGCAGGGACTCGGTGGGGAGACCCAGTACTTC
-	TRBV30	TRBJ2-1	-	CAWSRGEGNEQFF	TGTGCCTGGTCGAGGGGGGAGGGCAATGAGCAGTTCTTC
TRBD1	TRBV6-6	TRBJ1-6	-	CASSKAGTAMGPLHF	TGTGCCAGCAGTAAGGCAGGGACAGCAATGGGACCCCTCCACTTT
-	TRBV9	TRBJ2-7	-	CASSVSGVGGDEQYF	TGTGCCAGCAGCGTATCCGGGGTGGGGGGAGACGAGCAGTACTTC
-	TRBV4-1	TRBJ1-6	-	CASSQAPSSATASPLHF	TGCGCCAGCAGCCAAGCCCCCAGCAGCGCAACCGCTTCACCCCTCCACTTT
TRBD1	TRBV5-6	TRBJ2-1	-	CASSTGPTGGFYNEQFF	TGTGCCAGCAGCACCGGACCCACAGGGGGCTTCTACAATGAGCAGTTCTTC
-	TRBV19	TRBJ1-4	-	CASKGRQGLSEKLFF	TGTGCCAGTAAGGGGAGGCAGGGCCTAAGTGAAAAACTGTTTTTT
TRBD1	TRBV5-4	TRBJ1-4	-	CASSYNRGINEKLFF	TGTGCCAGCAGCTACAACAGGGGTATTAATGAAAAACTGTTTTTT
-	TRBV27	TRBJ1-1	-	CASSSTGLGNTEAFF	TGTGCCAGCAGTTCGACAGGACTGGGGAACACTGAAGCTTTCTTT
-	TRBV19	TRBJ1-4	-	CASSRDRWDEKLFF	TGTGCCAGTAGCCGTGACAGGTGGGATGAAAAACTGTTTTTT
TRBD1	TRBV4-3	TRBJ1-5	-	CASSQGQGENQPQHF	TGCGCCAGCAGCCAAGGACAGGGGGAAAATCAGCCCCAGCATTTT